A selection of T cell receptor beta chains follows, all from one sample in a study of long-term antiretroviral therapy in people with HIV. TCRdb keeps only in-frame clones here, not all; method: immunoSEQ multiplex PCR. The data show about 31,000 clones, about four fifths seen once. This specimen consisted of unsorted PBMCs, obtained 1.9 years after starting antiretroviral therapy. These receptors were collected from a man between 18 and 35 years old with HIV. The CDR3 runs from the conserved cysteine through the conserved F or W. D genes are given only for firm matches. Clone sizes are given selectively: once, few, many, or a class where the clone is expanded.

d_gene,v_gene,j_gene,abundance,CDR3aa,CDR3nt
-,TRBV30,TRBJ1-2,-,CAWSVPGQGYTF,TGTGCCTGGAGTGTACCGGGGCAAGGCTACACCTTC
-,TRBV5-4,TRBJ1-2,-,CASSLGGTPNDGYTF,TGTGCCAGCAGCTTGGGAGGGACACCTAACGATGGCTACACCTTC
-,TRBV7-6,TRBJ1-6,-,CASSDQGPNSPLHF,TGTGCCAGCAGCGACCAGGGACCCAATTCACCCCTCCACTTT
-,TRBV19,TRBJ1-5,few,CASTPRGQYSNQPQHF,TGTGCCAGTACCCCTAGAGGACAGTATAGCAATCAGCCCCAGCATTTT
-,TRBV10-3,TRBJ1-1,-,CATRTQNTEAFF,TGTGCCACCCGGACCCAAAACACTGAAGCTTTCTTT
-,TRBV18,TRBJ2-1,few,CASSPPGLPYEQFF,TGTGCCAGCTCACCGCCTGGCCTACCTTATGAGCAGTTCTTC
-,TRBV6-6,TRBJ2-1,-,CASSPRGSSYNEQFF,TGTGCCAGCAGCCCCCGGGGGAGCTCCTACAATGAGCAGTTCTTC
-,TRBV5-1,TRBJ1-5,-,CASSRTGFEPQHF,TGCGCCAGCAGCCGTACAGGTTTTGAGCCCCAGCATTTT
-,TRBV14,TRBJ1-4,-,CASSPRFATNEKLFF,TGTGCCAGCAGCCCCCGCTTTGCAACTAATGAAAAACTGTTTTTT
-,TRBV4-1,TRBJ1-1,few,CASSQGYRAFHTEAFF,TGCGCCAGCAGCCAAGGTTACAGGGCCTTCCACACTGAAGCTTTCTTT
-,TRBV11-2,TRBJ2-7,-,CASSLDRDYEQYF,TGTGCCAGCAGCTTAGACAGGGACTACGAGCAGTACTTC
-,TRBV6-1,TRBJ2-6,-,CASSEEESGANVLTF,TGTGCCAGCAGTGAAGAAGAATCTGGGGCCAACGTCCTGACTTTC
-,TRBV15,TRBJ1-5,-,CATSRGKGGNQPQHF,TGTGCCACCAGCAGAGGTAAAGGGGGCAATCAGCCCCAGCATTTT
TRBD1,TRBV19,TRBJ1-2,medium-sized,CASSWTGGSGGYTF,TGTGCCAGTAGCTGGACAGGGGGCTCGGGTGGCTACACCTTC
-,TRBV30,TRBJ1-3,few,CAWSSGFSGNTIYF,TGTGCCTGGAGTTCAGGCTTCTCTGGAAACACCATATATTTT
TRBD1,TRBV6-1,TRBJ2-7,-,CASSVRDSFYEQYF,TGTGCCAGCAGCGTCCGGGACAGCTTCTACGAGCAGTACTTC
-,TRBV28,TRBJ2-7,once,CASSLVRAAYNSSYEQYF,TGTGCCAGCAGTTTGGTCAGGGCTGCCTATAACAGTTCCTACGAGCAGTACTTC
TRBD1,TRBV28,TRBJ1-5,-,CASSFPGGRGQPQHF,TGTGCCAGCAGTTTCCCAGGGGGCAGGGGTCAGCCCCAGCATTTT
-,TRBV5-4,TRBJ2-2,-,CASSLDGAGELFF,TGTGCCAGCAGCTTGGACGGGGCCGGGGAGCTGTTTTTT
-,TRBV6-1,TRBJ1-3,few,CASSTSYIGNTIYF,TGTGCCAGCAGCACTAGTTACATCGGAAACACCATATATTTT
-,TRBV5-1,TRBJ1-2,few,CASGRDPSYGYTF,TGCGCCAGCGGACGGGACCCTAGCTATGGCTACACCTTC
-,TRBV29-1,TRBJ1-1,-,CSVVNRENTEAFF,TGCAGCGTTGTAAACAGGGAGAACACTGAAGCTTTCTTT
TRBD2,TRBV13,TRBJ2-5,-,CASSIGRGVETQYF,TGTGCCAGCAGCATTGGACGGGGGGTGGAGACCCAGTACTTC
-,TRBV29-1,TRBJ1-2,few,CSVRGGEGYTF,TGCAGCGTTCGCGGGGGCGAAGGCTACACCTTC
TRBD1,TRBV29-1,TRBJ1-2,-,CSVRGQSIYGYTF,TGCAGCGTACGGGGACAGTCAATCTATGGCTACACCTTC
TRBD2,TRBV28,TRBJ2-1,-,CASRSGGAGEQFF,TGTGCCAGCAGGAGCGGGGGGGCAGGGGAGCAGTTCTTC
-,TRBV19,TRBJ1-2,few,CASKRAGDGPGGYTF,TGTGCCAGTAAAAGGGCAGGGGATGGACCTGGGGGCTACACCTTC
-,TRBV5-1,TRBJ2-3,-,CASSPLGQPDTQYF,TGCGCCAGCAGCCCTCTAGGACAGCCAGATACGCAGTATTTT
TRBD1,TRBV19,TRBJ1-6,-,CASSTSNTGDYNSPLHF,TGTGCCAGTAGTACCTCGAACACAGGGGACTATAATTCACCCCTCCACTTT
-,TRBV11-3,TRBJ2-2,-,CASSLYGGEHAGELFF,TGTGCCAGCAGCTTATATGGCGGTGAACACGCCGGGGAGCTGTTTTTT
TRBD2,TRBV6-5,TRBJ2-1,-,CASTPGGLASNEQFF,TGTGCCAGCACCCCGGGGGGACTAGCCTCCAATGAGCAGTTCTTC
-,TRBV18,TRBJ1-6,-,CASSPPGQGSPPLHF,TGTGCCAGCTCACCACCTGGGCAGGGTAGTCCACCCCTCCACTTT
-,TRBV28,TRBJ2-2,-,CASSLRTGELFF,TGTGCCAGCAGTTTACGGACCGGGGAGCTGTTTTTT
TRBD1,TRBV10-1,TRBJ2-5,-,CANDDRVQETQYF,TGCGCCAACGATGACAGGGTCCAAGAGACCCAGTACTTC
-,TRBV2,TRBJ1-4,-,CASSVAQATNEKLFF,TGTGCCAGCAGTGTGGCGCAAGCAACTAATGAAAAACTGTTTTTT
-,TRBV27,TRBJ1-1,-,CASSLRASSTEAFF,TGTGCCAGCAGTCTCCGGGCCTCTTCGACTGAAGCTTTCTTT
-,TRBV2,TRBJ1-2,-,CASQGGDGYTF,TGTGCCAGTCAAGGGGGAGATGGCTACACCTTC
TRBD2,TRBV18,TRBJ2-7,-,CASSPGGVTTPTYEQYF,TGTGCCAGCTCACCGGGGGGGGTTACCACCCCGACCTACGAGCAGTACTTC
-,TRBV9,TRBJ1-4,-,CASSAYGDTSTNEKLFF,TGTGCCAGCAGCGCGTACGGGGACACCTCAACTAATGAAAAACTGTTTTTT
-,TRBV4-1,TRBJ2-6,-,CASSQDKGAPGANVLTF,TGCGCCAGCAGCCAAGATAAAGGGGCCCCTGGGGCCAACGTCCTGACTTTC
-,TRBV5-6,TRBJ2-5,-,CASSLFLQETQYF,TGTGCCAGCAGTCTATTCCTCCAAGAGACCCAGTACTTC
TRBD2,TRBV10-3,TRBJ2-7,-,CAIKAGGNYEQYF,TGTGCCATAAAAGCGGGGGGGAACTACGAGCAGTACTTC
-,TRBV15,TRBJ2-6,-,CATSRDQAGANVLTF,TGTGCCACCAGCAGAGATCAGGCGGGGGCCAACGTCCTGACTTTC
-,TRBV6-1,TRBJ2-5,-,CASSGGGPQETQYF,TGTGCCAGCAGTGGTGGCGGACCCCAAGAGACCCAGTACTTC
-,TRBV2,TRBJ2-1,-,CASVESSYNEQFF,TGTGCCAGCGTGGAGAGTTCCTACAATGAGCAGTTCTTC
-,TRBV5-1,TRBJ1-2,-,CASSTTGWAYGYTF,TGCGCCAGCAGTACCACAGGGTGGGCGTATGGCTACACCTTC
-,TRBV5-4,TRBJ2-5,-,CASSLGGKGAGETQYF,TGTGCCAGCAGCTTGGGCGGGAAGGGGGCTGGGGAGACCCAGTACTTC